This TCR beta chain originates from a study of technical replicates of blood from a few donors. With 5 bases removed from V and 8 bases from J, the gap between germline ends came to 15 bases. This CDR3 region has 13 residues. The germline V gene has CDR1 LNHDA and CDR2 SQIVND (reference sequence). TCRdb's table, derived via immunoSEQ multiplex PCR, lists solely in-frame clones and lacks some. The data show under 100,000 clones, with 70% to 90% seen just once and approximately 5% held by the top ten. The rearrangement links TRBV19 to TRBJ1-2; the D is unclear. This clonotype was obtained from a human donor in good health. Some clones in this sample may be carry-over from other donors' samples. Material for sequencing was PBMCs. CDR3 sequence reads: CASSDGVESGYTF. The CDR3 nucleotides read TGTGCCAGTAGTGACGGGGTTGAGTCAGGCTACACCTTC.